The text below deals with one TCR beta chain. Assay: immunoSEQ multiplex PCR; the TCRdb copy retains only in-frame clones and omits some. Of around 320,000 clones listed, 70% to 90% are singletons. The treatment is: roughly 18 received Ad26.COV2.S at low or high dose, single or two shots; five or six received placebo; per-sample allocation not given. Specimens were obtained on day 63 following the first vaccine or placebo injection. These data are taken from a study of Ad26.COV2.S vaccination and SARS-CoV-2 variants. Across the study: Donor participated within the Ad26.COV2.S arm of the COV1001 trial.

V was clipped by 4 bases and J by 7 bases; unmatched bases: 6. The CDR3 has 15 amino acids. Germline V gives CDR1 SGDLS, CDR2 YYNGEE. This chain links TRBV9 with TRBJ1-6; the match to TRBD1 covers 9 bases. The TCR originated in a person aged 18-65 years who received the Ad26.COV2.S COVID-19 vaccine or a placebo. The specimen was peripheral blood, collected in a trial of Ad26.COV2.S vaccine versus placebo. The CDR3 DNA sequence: TGTGCCAGCAGCTTTCGGGACAGGGACAATTCACCCCTCCACTTT. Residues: CASSFRDRDNSPLHF.